These 26 T cell receptor beta chains were sequenced from one sample in a study of blood T cell repertoires in COVID-19. The method was immunoSEQ multiplex PCR; TCRdb's version includes in-frame clones alone and lacks a portion of them. This table has 250,000 or so clones, more than 75% appearing once. The specimen was peripheral blood. These receptors were obtained from a middle-aged woman who had recovered from COVID-19.

This chain links TRBV6-5 with TRBJ1-6; unclear D gene. This CDR3 is built from 13 residues. Germline CDR1 MNHEY, CDR2 SVGAGI. The germline V and J ends were trimmed by 7 bases and 9 bases, with 13 bases remaining between them. The CDR3 spells CASNQVAGSPLHF. For the CDR3, the DNA is TGTGCCAGCAATCAGGTCGCCGGTTCACCCCTCCACTTT.

This clone was found once. V usage is TRBV29-1 and J usage is TRBJ2-3, with TRBD2 matching over 7 bases. Germline values: CDR1 SQVTM, CDR2 ANQGSEA. The V gene end was trimmed by 4 bases and the J gene end by 4 bases; junction bases not matched to a gene: 8. The CDR3 length is 14 residues. The CDR3 nucleotides read TGCAGCGTTGGCGAGTGGGGGGGTGCAGATACGCAGTATTTT. Its protein product is CSVGEWGGADTQYF.

The V call is TRBV6-5, the J call TRBJ2-2, with 11 bases matching TRBD2. Germline CDR1 reads MNHEY; CDR2 reads SVGAGI. CDR3 length: 15 amino acids. J gave up 7 bases and V 11 bases, and 12 bases lay outside the gene matches. The CDR3 protein is CAPGGLAGGVGELFF. In nucleotides, the CDR3 is TGTGCCCCCGGGGGCTTAGCGGGAGGGGTCGGGGAGCTGTTTTTT.

The chain's CDR3 is CASSRTPDQPQHF. CDR3 nucleotides: TGTGCCAGCTCACGAACTCCCGATCAGCCCCAGCATTTT. This rearrangement joins TRBV18 to TRBJ1-5; no clear D gene. The germline V gene has CDR1 KGHSH and CDR2 LQKENI. The CDR3 spans 13 residues. Between the trimmed V and J ends, which lost 4 bases and 5 bases, there was a span of 9 bases.

The chain combines TRBV5-4 with TRBJ2-3; 15 bases line up with TRBD2. The CDR3 is 19 amino acids. J gave up 2 bases and V 0 bases, and 7 bases lay outside the gene matches. Germline V gene data show CDR1 as SGHNT and CDR2 as YYREEE (reference sequence). CDR3 sequence: CASSLATGTSGRTTDTQYF. The CDR3 DNA sequence: TGTGCCAGCAGCTTGGCGACGGGGACTAGCGGGAGGACCACAGATACGCAGTATTTT.

This chain joins TRBV11-3 and TRBJ2-5; D might be TRBD2 (5 bases). This CDR3 region has 12 residues. V was trimmed by 8 bases and J by 0 bases, leaving 7 bases between them. Germline lookup yields CDR1 SGHNT and CDR2 YENEEA. CDR3: CASGENQETQYF. The CDR3 bases are TGTGCCAGCGGGGAGAACCAAGAGACCCAGTACTTC.

This clone was detected once. The J gene is TRBJ2-7, the V gene TRBV25-1; D unclear. Trimming took 4 bases from V and 3 from J, leaving 4 bases between them. Germline values: CDR1 MGHDK, CDR2 SYGVNS. The CDR3 has 11 residues. For the CDR3, the DNA is TGTGCCAGCAGTGGCAGCTACGAGCAGTACTTC. It encodes CASSGSYEQYF.

This clone was observed a handful of times. The chain recombines TRBV7-2 with TRBJ2-3, with a tentative D call TRBD1 (6 bases). CDR1 is SGHTA, CDR2 FQGNSA, per germline. The germline V and J ends were trimmed by 1 base and 4 bases, with 6 bases remaining between them. The CDR3 extends over 13 amino acids. CDR3 sequence (DNA): TGTGCCAGCAGCTTAGGACAGGCAGATACGCAGTATTTT. Its protein is CASSLGQADTQYF.

The chain has TRBV4-1 and TRBJ1-2, with 7 positions matching TRBD1. In germline, CDR1 is MGHRA, CDR2 YSYEKL. V was clipped by 4 bases and J by 4 bases; unmatched bases: 6. The CDR3 is 14 residues long. CDR3 in DNA: TGCGCCAGCAGCCGACAGGGAACGGGCTATGGCTACACCTTC. It specifies CASSRQGTGYGYTF.

This chain uses TRBV11-3 with TRBJ1-6; D unresolved. The germline gives CDR1 SGHNT, CDR2 YENEEA. This CDR3 contains 16 residues. Trimming took 1 base from V and 9 from J, leaving 16 bases between them. This CDR3 is CASSLGPPGSTSPLHF. The CDR3 DNA sequence: TGTGCCAGCAGCTTAGGTCCGCCCGGGTCTACTTCACCCCTCCACTTT.

V and J are TRBV5-1 and TRBJ1-1; D gene ambiguous. The CDR3 runs to 14 residues. The V gene lost 3 bases and the J gene lost 11 bases, with 20 bases spanning the gap. The germline CDR1 and CDR2 sequences are SGHRS and YFSETQ. The CDR3 sequence is CASSSKTNRPRAFF. CDR3 nucleotide sequence: TGCGCCAGCAGCTCCAAAACCAACAGACCCCGTGCTTTCTTT.

The chain is built from TRBV19 and TRBJ1-2, with D tentatively TRBD1 (5 bases). V dropped 3 bases and J dropped 4 bases, with 15 bases sitting between them. Germline V gives CDR1 LNHDA, CDR2 SQIVND (reference sequence). CDR3 length equals 15 residues. The CDR3 DNA follows: TGTGCCAGTAGTATGCCCTCAGGGCACTTCTATGGCTACACCTTC. Its translation: CASSMPSGHFYGYTF.

The rearrangement links TRBV6-2 or TRBV6-3 to TRBJ2-1; TRBD2 matches at 10 bases. The CDR3 runs to 14 residues. The junction had 4 bases not matched to a gene; V was cut back by 2 bases and J by 9 bases. Germline values: CDR1 MNHEY, CDR2 SVGEGT. Written as DNA, the CDR3 is TGTGCCAGCAGTTACCGGGTAGCGGGAGGTGAGCAGTTCTTC. It codes for CASSYRVAGGEQFF.

This chain uses TRBV5-6 with TRBJ2-1, with a tentative D call TRBD1 (6 bases). Per the germline V gene, CDR1 is SGHDT and CDR2 is YYEEEE. The CDR3 loop spans 13 amino acids. V was pared by 1 base and J by 15 bases, with 17 bases between. CDR3 sequence (DNA): TGTGCCAGCAGCTTGCCCACAGGTGGGGGCCGGTTCTTC. Translating it yields CASSLPTGGGRFF.

About this clone: Distinct nucleotide sequences in the sample also encode this CDR3. This chain joins TRBV18 and TRBJ1-5, with a weak D call TRBD1 (5 bases). Germline values: CDR1 KGHSH, CDR2 LQKENI. The V gene lost 3 bases and the J gene lost 5 bases, with 11 bases spanning the gap. The CDR3 runs to 14 residues. This CDR3 reads CASSPGQGDQPQHF. CDR3 bases: TGTGCCAGCTCACCCGGGCAGGGCGATCAGCCCCAGCATTTT.

The sample holds one count of this clone. The chain recombines TRBV4-3 with TRBJ2-1, with 8 bases that match TRBD2. Germline CDR1 is LGHNA and CDR2 is YSLEER. There are 16 residues in the CDR3. V was clipped by 0 bases and J by 4 bases; unmatched bases: 5. The CDR3 coding sequence is TGCGCCAGCAGCCAAGAAGGGGCGGGGGGATACAATGAGCAGTTCTTC. Translating gives CASSQEGAGGYNEQFF.

The rearrangement uses TRBV5-4 and TRBJ1-5; D call uncertain. In germline, CDR1 is SGHNT, CDR2 YYREEE (reference sequence). V was trimmed by 2 bases and J by 0 bases, leaving 9 bases between them. CDR3 length equals 15 residues. The CDR3 region is CASSFSPNSNQPQHF. CDR3 nucleotide sequence: TGTGCCAGCAGCTTTTCCCCCAATAGCAATCAGCCCCAGCATTTT.

This rearrangement joins TRBV5-5 to TRBJ1-2; 10 bases match TRBD1. CDR1 SGHKS and CDR2 YYEKEE come from the germline V gene (reference sequence). The CDR3 contains 15 residues. With 0 bases clipped from V and 7 bases from J, the junction kept 6 bases outside the gene matches. The CDR3 reads CASSLGTGGFVGYTF. For the CDR3, the DNA is TGTGCCAGCAGCTTGGGGACAGGGGGTTTTGTTGGCTACACCTTC.

The chain joins TRBV5-1 to TRBJ2-7; D possibly corresponds to TRBD2 (5 bases). The CDR3 spans 12 residues. Germline V gene data show CDR1 as SGHRS and CDR2 as YFSETQ. Trimming took off 0 bases at V and 6 bases at J, with 7 bases between the two ends. CDR3 loop: CASSLAGFEQYF. CDR3 sequence (DNA): TGCGCCAGCAGCTTGGCGGGATTCGAGCAGTACTTC.

V and J are TRBV5-6 and TRBJ2-3; 13 nucleotides agree with TRBD2. The germline V gene encodes CDR1 SGHDT and CDR2 YYEEEE. V lost 1 base, J lost 3 bases, and 8 bases stayed unmatched. The CDR3 runs 18 residues. The CDR3 bases are TGTGCCAGCAGCTTGCCCGGGGGACTAGCGGGGATAACAGATACGCAGTATTTT. Translating it yields CASSLPGGLAGITDTQYF.

The chain uses TRBV2 and TRBJ2-6, with unresolved D. Germline lookup yields CDR1 SNHLY and CDR2 FYNNEI. The CDR3 loop spans 15 amino acids. V lost 8 bases to trimming and J lost 0 bases, with 11 bases between them. The CDR3 sequence: CASLSGRSGANVLTF. The CDR3 bases are TGTGCCAGCCTTTCGGGTCGCTCTGGGGCCAACGTCCTGACTTTC.

The CDR3 loop reads CASSERRGNEKLFF. The CDR3 DNA follows: TGTGCCAGCAGTGAACGGCGGGGTAATGAAAAACTGTTTTTT. This sequence joins TRBV2 and TRBJ1-4; D is unclear. This CDR3 comprises 14 residues. V lost 2 bases to trimming and J lost 4 bases, with 8 bases between them. CDR1 is SNHLY and CDR2 is FYNNEI in the germline V gene.

V gene TRBV3-1 (or the pseudogene TRBV3-2) combines with J gene TRBJ2-7, with D possibly being TRBD1 (6 bases). Germline V CDR1 and CDR2: LGHDT, YNNKEL (reference sequence). The CDR3 is 13 residues long. With 4 bases removed from V and 2 bases from J, the gap between germline ends came to 9 bases. The CDR3 sequence: CASSPGQPYEQYV. The CDR3 nucleotides are TGTGCCAGCAGCCCCGGACAGCCCTACGAGCAGTACGTC.

This clone was recorded a few times. The V gene is TRBV24-1, the J gene TRBJ1-1; a possible D gene is TRBD1 (6 bases). Germline V gene data show CDR1 as KGHDR and CDR2 as SFDVKD. The CDR3 is 15 amino acids. V lost 5 bases and J 3 bases, leaving 15 bases between the germline ends. CDR3 nucleotide sequence: TGTGCCACCAGTGGGGGGGGCAGCTCAGACACTGAAGCTTTCTTT. It specifies CATSGGGSSDTEAFF.

The chain combines TRBV7-6 with TRBJ1-1; 9 bases agree with TRBD1. The CDR3 extends over 15 amino acids. The trim removed 3 bases at V and 5 bases at J, leaving 7 bases unmatched. The V gene's germline CDR1 is SGHVS and CDR2 FNYEAQ. The CDR3: CASSFRDRASTEAFF. The CDR3 nucleotides read TGTGCCAGCAGCTTTCGGGACAGGGCTTCTACTGAAGCTTTCTTT.

This clone turned up a few times. The chain uses TRBV5-5 and TRBJ1-2, with unresolved D. The V end was cut by 5 bases, the J end by 0 bases, with 11 bases between. CDR3 size: 14 residues. Germline loops: CDR1 SGHKS, CDR2 YYEKEE (reference sequence). CDR3 DNA sequence: TGTGCCAGCAGGAGGGAGGGAGCTAACTATGGCTACACCTTC. Protein: CASRREGANYGYTF.